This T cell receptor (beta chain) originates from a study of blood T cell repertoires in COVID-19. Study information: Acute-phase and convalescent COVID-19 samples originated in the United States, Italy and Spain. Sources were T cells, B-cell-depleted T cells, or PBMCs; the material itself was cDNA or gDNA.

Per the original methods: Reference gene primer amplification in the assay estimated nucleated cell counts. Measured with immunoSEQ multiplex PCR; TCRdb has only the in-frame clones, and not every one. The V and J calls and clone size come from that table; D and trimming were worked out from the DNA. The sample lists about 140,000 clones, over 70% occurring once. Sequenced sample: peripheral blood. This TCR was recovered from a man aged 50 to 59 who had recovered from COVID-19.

The CDR3, as DNA: TGTGCCAGCAGCTTAGTCCCCAGTGAAGCTTTCTTT. It translates to CASSLVPSEAFF. The chain uses TRBV7-3 and TRBJ1-1, with D uncertain. This CDR3 is 12 amino acids long. Per germline, CDR1 SGHTA and CDR2 FQGTGA. Trimming cost V 2 bases and J 7 bases, with 8 bases left between them.